These 3 T cell receptor beta chains came from one sample sequenced in a study of T cell responses to AZD1222 COVID-19 vaccine. The data were produced by immunoSEQ multiplex PCR, yet TCRdb's version contains in-frame clones alone and is incomplete. Among over 130,000 clones listed, 70% to 90% were seen once. The sample consisted of peripheral blood, taken on day 0 of AZD1222 vaccination. Receptors originate from an adult in good health.

DNA of the CDR3: TGTGCCAGCATGATAGAATACCCCTACGAGCAGTACTTC. Translating it yields CASMIEYPYEQYF. The chain links TRBV6-6 to TRBJ2-7; D is undetermined. This CDR3 has 13 residues. Trimming took 7 bases from V and 2 from J, leaving 12 bases between them. Germline CDR1 is MNHNY and CDR2 is SVGAGI (reference sequence).

This CDR3 reads CASRNQYEQYF. The CDR3 DNA sequence: TGTGCCAGCAGGAACCAATACGAGCAGTACTTC. V usage is TRBV28 and J usage is TRBJ2-7, with unresolved D. CDR1 and CDR2 (germline): MDHEN, SYDVKM. The V end lost 6 bases, the J end lost 4 bases, and 7 bases lay between the germline ends. This CDR3 has 11 amino acids.

V is TRBV30 and J is TRBJ1-6; perhaps TRBD1 as D (5 bases). The V gene lost 0 bases and the J gene lost 6 bases, with 15 bases spanning the gap. The CDR3 has 16 amino acids. The germline CDR1 and CDR2 sequences are GTSNPN and SVGIG (reference sequence). CDR3: CAWSVLVSGGNSPLHF. CDR3 sequence (DNA): TGTGCCTGGAGTGTACTGGTCTCGGGGGGTAATTCACCCCTCCACTTT.